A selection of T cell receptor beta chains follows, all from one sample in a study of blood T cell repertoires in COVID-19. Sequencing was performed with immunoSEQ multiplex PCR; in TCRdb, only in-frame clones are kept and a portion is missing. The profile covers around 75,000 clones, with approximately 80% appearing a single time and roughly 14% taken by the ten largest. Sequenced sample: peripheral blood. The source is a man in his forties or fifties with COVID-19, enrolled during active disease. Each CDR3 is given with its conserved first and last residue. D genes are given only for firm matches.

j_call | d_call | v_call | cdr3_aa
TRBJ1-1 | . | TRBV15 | CATSRSRGYSSEAFF
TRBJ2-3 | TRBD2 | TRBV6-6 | CASRHNGLAGADTQYF
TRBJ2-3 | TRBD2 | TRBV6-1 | CASSGLSGVITDTQYF
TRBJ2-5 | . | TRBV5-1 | CASSLQETQYF
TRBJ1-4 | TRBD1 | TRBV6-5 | CASSYGQGSRGLFF
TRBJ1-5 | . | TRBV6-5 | CASTGGAGNQPQHF
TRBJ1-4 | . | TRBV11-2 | CASSLGLNEKLFF
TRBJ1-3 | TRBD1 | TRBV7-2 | CASSSRQGSVNTIYF
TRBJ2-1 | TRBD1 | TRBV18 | CASSSGGQGVNEQFF
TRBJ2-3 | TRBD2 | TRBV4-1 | CASSHDVSRRGGRNTQYF
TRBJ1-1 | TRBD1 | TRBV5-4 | CASSIPTGRTEAFF
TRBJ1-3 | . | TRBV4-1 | CASAYDGNTIYF
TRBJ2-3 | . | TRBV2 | CASSAPLVHTDTQYF
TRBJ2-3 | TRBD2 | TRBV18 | CASSPPGLAEDTQYF
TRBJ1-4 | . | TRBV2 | CASSRTENEKLFF
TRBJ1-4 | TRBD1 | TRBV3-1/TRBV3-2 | CASSTHSGTGVEKLFF
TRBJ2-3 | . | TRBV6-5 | CASSSSGYTQYF
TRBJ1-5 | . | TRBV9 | CASSVAGADQPQHF
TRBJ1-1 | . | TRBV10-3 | CAISQNTEAFF
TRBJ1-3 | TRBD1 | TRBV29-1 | CSVEDRDRGSGNTIYF
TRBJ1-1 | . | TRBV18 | CASSPLRGGETEAFF
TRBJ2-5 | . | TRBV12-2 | CASRLVPQQFQETQYF
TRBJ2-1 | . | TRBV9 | CASSADISSYNEQFF
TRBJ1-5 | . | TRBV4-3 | CASSLTDNQPQHF
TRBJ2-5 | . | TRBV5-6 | CASSFYGQETQYF
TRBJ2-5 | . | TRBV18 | CASRLEGKIQETQYF
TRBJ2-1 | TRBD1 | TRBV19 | CASRTTGVSYNEQFF
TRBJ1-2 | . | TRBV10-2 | CASSGRGAPAGGGYGYTF
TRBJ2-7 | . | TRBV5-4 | CASSPSEGRFSSYEQYF
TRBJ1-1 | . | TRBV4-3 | CASRAAVNTEAFF
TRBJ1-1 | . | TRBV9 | CASKSGPGAEAFF
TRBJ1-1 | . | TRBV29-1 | CSVGRDTEAFF
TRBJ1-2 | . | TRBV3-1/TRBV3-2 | CASSQDSYGYTF
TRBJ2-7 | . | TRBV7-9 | CASSFQGGSYEQYF
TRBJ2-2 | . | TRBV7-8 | CASSLGESNTGELFF
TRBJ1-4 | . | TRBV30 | CAWSGQAATNEKLFF
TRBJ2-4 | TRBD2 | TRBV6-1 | CASSEGGGADIQYF
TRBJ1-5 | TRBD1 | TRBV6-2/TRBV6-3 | CASSLTGGNQPQHF
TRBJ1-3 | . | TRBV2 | CASMTGGNTIYF
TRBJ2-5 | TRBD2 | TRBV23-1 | CASRGLAGVAPETQYF
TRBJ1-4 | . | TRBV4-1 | CASSQPRGIDITNEKLFF
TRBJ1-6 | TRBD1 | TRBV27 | CASRPGQPYNSPLHF
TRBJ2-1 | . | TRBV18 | CASSPVSGEQFF
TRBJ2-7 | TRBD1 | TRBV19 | CASRRGRTYEQYF
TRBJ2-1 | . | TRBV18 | CASSPLAASSYNEQFF